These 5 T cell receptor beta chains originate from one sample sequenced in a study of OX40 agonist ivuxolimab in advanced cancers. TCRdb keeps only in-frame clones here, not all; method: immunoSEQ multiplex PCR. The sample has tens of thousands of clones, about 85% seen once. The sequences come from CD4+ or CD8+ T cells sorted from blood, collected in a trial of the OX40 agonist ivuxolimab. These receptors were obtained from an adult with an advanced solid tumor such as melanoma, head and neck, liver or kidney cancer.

CDR3: CASSLAGGLWNEQFF. The CDR3 DNA follows: TGTGCCAGCAGCTTGGCGGGGGGGCTTTGGAATGAGCAGTTCTTC. The chain employs TRBV5-4 and TRBJ2-1; 8 nucleotides agree with TRBD2. The CDR3 covers 15 residues. The V gene end was trimmed by 0 bases and the J gene end by 7 bases; junction bases not matched to a gene: 6. The V gene's germline CDR1 is SGHNT and CDR2 YYREEE (reference sequence).

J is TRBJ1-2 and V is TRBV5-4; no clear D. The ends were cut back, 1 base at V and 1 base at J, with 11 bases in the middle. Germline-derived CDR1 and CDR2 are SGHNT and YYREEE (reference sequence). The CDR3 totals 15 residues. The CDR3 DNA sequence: TGTGCCAGCAGCTTGAGGGTAGGACTTAACTATGGCTACACCTTC. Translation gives CASSLRVGLNYGYTF.

Here the CDR3 DNA reads TGTGCCAGCAGCCCCACAGGGTACGAGCAGTACTTC. Its translation is CASSPTGYEQYF. The chain combines TRBV6-1 with TRBJ2-7; possibly TRBD1 for D (6 bases). Trimming took 6 bases from V and 4 from J, leaving 10 bases between them. The CDR3 covers 12 residues. Per germline, CDR1 MNHNS and CDR2 SASEGT.

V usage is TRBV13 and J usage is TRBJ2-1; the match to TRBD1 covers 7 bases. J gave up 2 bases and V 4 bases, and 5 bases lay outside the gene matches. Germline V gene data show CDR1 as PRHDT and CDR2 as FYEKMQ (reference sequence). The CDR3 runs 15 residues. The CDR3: CASSWGQSAYNEQFF. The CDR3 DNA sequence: TGTGCCAGCAGCTGGGGACAGAGCGCCTACAATGAGCAGTTCTTC.

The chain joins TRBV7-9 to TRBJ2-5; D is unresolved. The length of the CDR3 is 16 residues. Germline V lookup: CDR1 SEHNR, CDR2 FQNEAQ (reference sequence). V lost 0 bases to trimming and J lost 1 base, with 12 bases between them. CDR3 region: CASSLASRVGQETQYF. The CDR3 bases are TGTGCCAGCAGCTTAGCCTCCCGCGTAGGCCAAGAGACCCAGTACTTC. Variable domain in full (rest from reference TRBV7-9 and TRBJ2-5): DTGVSQNPRHKITKRGQNVTFRCDPISEHNRLYWYRQTLGQGPEFLTYFQNEAQLEKSRLLSDRFSAERPKGSFSTLEIQRTEQGDSAMYLCASSLASRVGQETQYFGPGTRLLVL.